This T cell receptor beta chain was profiled in a study of blood T cells in healthy people across ages. This CDR3 has 15 residues. V shed 10 bases and J 6 bases; nucleotides not matched to a gene: 15. Next came a second PCR, run for about 6 to 11 cycles, which used a sample-barcoded 5' primer along with a J-beta primer mix. Each CDR3 protein is one row after TCRdb ran MiXCR on the 5' RACE reads. The data contain around 870,000 distinct CDR3 sequences, around 26% of them seen just once; the ten biggest clones take up roughly a sixth. This clonotype was seen ten or more times. This sequence joins TRBV12-3 or TRBV12-4 and TRBJ2-3, with 8 bases aligning to TRBD2. Material for sequencing was blood. This sequence was found in a woman aged 80 or older in good health. Here the CDR3 DNA reads TGTGCCACCACCTGGACCGGGGGGGCAGGTGATACGCAGTATTTT. It is translated as CATTWTGGAGDTQYF.